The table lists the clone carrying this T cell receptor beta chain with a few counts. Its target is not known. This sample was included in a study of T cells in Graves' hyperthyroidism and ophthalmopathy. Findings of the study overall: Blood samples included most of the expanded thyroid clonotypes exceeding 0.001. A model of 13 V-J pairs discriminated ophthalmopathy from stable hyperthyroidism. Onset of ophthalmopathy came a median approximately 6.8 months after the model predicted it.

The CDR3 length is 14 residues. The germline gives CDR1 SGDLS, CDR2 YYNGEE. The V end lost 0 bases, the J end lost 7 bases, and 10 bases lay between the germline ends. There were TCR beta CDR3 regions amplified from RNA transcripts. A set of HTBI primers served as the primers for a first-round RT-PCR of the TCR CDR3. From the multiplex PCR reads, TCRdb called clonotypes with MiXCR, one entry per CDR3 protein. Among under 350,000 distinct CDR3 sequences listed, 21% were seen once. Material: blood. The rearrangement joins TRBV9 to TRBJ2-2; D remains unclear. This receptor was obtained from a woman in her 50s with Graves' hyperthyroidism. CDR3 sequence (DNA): TGTGCCAGCAGCGTAGGGGTGACGGGCGGGGAGCTGTTTTTT. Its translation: CASSVGVTGGELFF.